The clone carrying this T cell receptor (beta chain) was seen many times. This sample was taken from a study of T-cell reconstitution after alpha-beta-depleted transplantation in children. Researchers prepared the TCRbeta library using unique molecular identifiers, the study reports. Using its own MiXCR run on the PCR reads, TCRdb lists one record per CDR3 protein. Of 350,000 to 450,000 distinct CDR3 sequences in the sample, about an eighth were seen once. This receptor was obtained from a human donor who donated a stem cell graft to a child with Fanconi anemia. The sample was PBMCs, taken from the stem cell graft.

The CDR3 loop is CASSLIGVDTEAFF. CDR3 DNA sequence: TGTGCCAGCAGTTTGATAGGGGTCGACACTGAAGCTTTCTTT. This chain links TRBV27 with TRBJ1-1, with a tentative D call TRBD1 (5 bases). Looked up from germline, CDR1 is MNHEY and CDR2 is SMNVEV (reference sequence). The CDR3 is made up of 14 amino acids. V was shortened by 3 bases and J by 3 bases, with 11 bases between the two germline ends.